This T cell receptor (beta chain) was sequenced for a study of graft-versus-host responses after intestinal transplantation. Data came from immunoSEQ multiplex PCR; TCRdb stores just in-frame clones and leaves some out. Found here are approximately 26,000 clones, around 78% of them singletons; the top ten hold around 1.1%. CDR1 is MNHNY, CDR2 SVGAGI, per germline (reference sequence). The CDR3 totals 16 residues. J gave up 0 bases and V 8 bases, and 13 bases lay outside the gene matches. This clone was seen a few times. This chain uses TRBV6-6 with TRBJ2-7; 7 positions agree with TRBD2. The TCR originated in a human patient who received an intestinal transplant, so some T cells may come from the graft donor. Specimen: PBMCs, collected around 29 days after intestinal transplant. The CDR3 DNA is TGTGCCAGCGGGCCCCCAACGGGGGGTATCTCCTACGAGCAGTACTTC. This gives the protein CASGPPTGGISYEQYF.